The 7 T cell receptor beta chains below were found in one sample sequenced in a study of T cells in Graves' hyperthyroidism and ophthalmopathy. Amplified TCR beta CDR3 regions came from RNA transcripts. The study used the HTBI primer set for a first-round RT-PCR of the TCR CDR3. TCRdb re-called the multiplex PCR reads with MiXCR, one entry per CDR3 protein. This sample has approximately 380,000 distinct CDR3 sequences, with 18% found just once. Sequenced material: blood. These receptors were collected from a man between 18 and 29 years old with Graves' ophthalmopathy.

This clonotype was counted a single time. CDR3 in amino acids: CASSLGLAARTDTQYF. Written as DNA, the CDR3 is TGTGCCAGCAGTTTGGGACTAGCGGCCCGCACAGATACGCAGTATTTT. The J gene is TRBJ2-3, the V gene TRBV12-3 or TRBV12-4, with 11 nucleotides matching TRBD2. Trimming removed 3 bases from V and 1 base from J; junction bases left unmatched: 3. CDR3 length: 16 amino acids.

The sample holds one count of this clonotype. This chain joins TRBV7-2 and TRBJ2-2; D is unclear. Trimming shortened V by 7 bases and J by 1 base, and 13 bases separated the two germline ends. Per the germline V gene, CDR1 is SGHTA and CDR2 is FQGNSA. The CDR3 sequence is 15 residues long. The CDR3 is CASTAAKRNTGELFF. The CDR3, as DNA: TGTGCCAGCACTGCCGCGAAGCGGAACACCGGGGAGCTGTTTTTT.

This clonotype was seen only a few times. The chain is built from TRBV19 and TRBJ1-2; D not resolved. CDR3 length equals 13 residues. Germline V gene lookup returns CDR1 LNHDA and CDR2 SQIVND (reference sequence). V lost 4 bases and J 4 bases, leaving 10 bases between the germline ends. CDR3 sequence reads: CASSKAAAYGYTF. The CDR3 coding sequence is TGTGCCAGTAGTAAGGCGGCAGCCTATGGCTACACCTTC. Combining the CDR3 with reference TRBV19 and TRBJ1-2 gives the whole variable domain DGGITQSPKYLFRKEGQNVTLSCEQNLNHDAMYWYRQDPGQGLRLIYYSQIVNDFQKGDIAEGYSVSREKKESFPLTVTSAQKNPTAFYLCASSKAAAYGYTFGSGTRLTVV.

The sample holds many counts of this clonotype. This chain joins TRBV11-3 and TRBJ2-7; perhaps TRBD2 as D (5 bases). Trimming stripped 0 bases from V and 1 base from J, with 7 bases between. This CDR3 is 14 amino acids long. Per the germline V gene, CDR1 is SGHNT and CDR2 is YENEEA. CDR3 bases: TGTGCCAGCAGCTTAGATGGGGAGTCCTACGAGCAGTACTTC. Translated: CASSLDGESYEQYF.

On this clonotype itself: A much larger clone differs by one base, so this may be a read error. This chain connects TRBV12-3 or TRBV12-4 to TRBJ2-7; TRBD2 matches at 7 bases. The CDR3 has 12 amino acids. Trimming at V came to 5 bases and at J to 5 bases, leaving 3 bases not matched to a gene. Here the CDR3 reads CASSGGGDEQYF. The CDR3 bases are TGTGCCAGCAGTGGGGGGGGGGACGAGCAGTACTTC.

This clonotype was found many times. The genes are TRBV7-9 and TRBJ2-7; D gene ambiguous. The germline CDR1 and CDR2 sequences are SEHNR and FQNEAQ (reference sequence). The ends were cut back, 2 bases at V and 6 bases at J, with 11 bases in the middle. CDR3 length: 13 residues. The chain's CDR3 is CASSLLSVSEQYF. CDR3 DNA: TGTGCCAGCAGCTTACTCTCAGTATCCGAGCAGTACTTC.

This clonotype showed up just a few times. The chain recombines TRBV3-1 with TRBJ2-6; TRBD2 matches 9 bases. The CDR3 loop spans 16 amino acids. Germline V gene lookup returns CDR1 LGHDT and CDR2 YNNKEL (reference sequence). J was trimmed by 2 bases and V by 5 bases; bases with no gene match: 4. The CDR3 loop reads CASSGRGGTGANVLTF. DNA for the CDR3: TGTGCCAGCAGCGGGCGGGGGGGTACTGGGGCCAACGTCCTGACTTTC.